This passage covers 30 T cell receptor beta chains from one sample sequenced in a study of T cell repertoires in aging, cancer and after chemotherapy. TRB rearrangements spanning V, D and J were amplified using mixed TRB-A/B primers. TCRdb fed the multiplex PCR reads into MiXCR, producing one record per CDR3 protein. The sample shows thousands of distinct CDR3 sequences, around 30% of them seen only once. Amplification of TCR beta used genomic DNA extracted from peripheral blood. The sample consisted of blood. The receptors were sampled from a human donor with a blood cancer.

By share, this clonotype ranks as medium-sized. The chain uses TRBV5-6 and TRBJ2-3; 9 bases are a match to TRBD2. The CDR3 spans 15 residues. The J segment lost 5 bases and the V segment lost 3 bases, leaving 7 bases of the junction unmatched. CDR1 and CDR2 (germline): SGHDT, YYEEEE. Written as DNA, the CDR3 is TGTGCCAGCAGCTCTCCGCGGGAGGGTGGAGATACGCAGTATTTT. This gives the protein CASSSPREGGDTQYF.

The chain is built from TRBV19 and TRBJ2-7; 7 nucleotides agree with TRBD1. The CDR3 runs 14 residues. V was pared by 1 base and J by 6 bases, with 6 bases of the junction left unmatched. Germline V gene lookup returns CDR1 LNHDA and CDR2 SQIVND (reference sequence). The CDR3 loop reads CASSIGQGKGEQYF. The CDR3 coding sequence is TGTGCCAGTAGTATAGGACAGGGTAAGGGCGAGCAGTACTTC. The full variable domain, completed using reference TRBV19 and TRBJ2-7, is DGGITQSPKYLFRKEGQNVTLSCEQNLNHDAMYWYRQDPGQGLRLIYYSQIVNDFQKGDIAEGYSVSREKKESFPLTVTSAQKNPTAFYLCASSIGQGKGEQYFGPGTRLTVT.

This clonotype was detected only a few times. This sequence joins TRBV7-2 and TRBJ2-1; 10 nucleotides align to TRBD2. The germline gives CDR1 SGHTA, CDR2 FQGNSA. CDR3 length equals 15 residues. Germline trimming cut 3 bases from V and 9 bases from J; bases unmatched to any gene: 8. In DNA form, the CDR3 reads TGTGCCAGCAGCTTGAGAGCGGGAGGGCGGGGTGAGCAGTTCTTC. Its protein is CASSLRAGGRGEQFF.

This clonotype was seen only once. Since a much larger clone is just one base distant, this may be a read error. The rearrangement joins TRBV19 to TRBJ2-7, with D maybe TRBD2 (5 bases). The CDR3 runs to 13 residues. The germline V gene has CDR1 LNHDA and CDR2 SQIVND (reference sequence). CDR3 amino acids: CASSLVRGYDQYF. DNA for the CDR3: TGTGCCAGTAGCCTCGTTCGGGGTTACGACCAGTACTTC.

The chain links TRBV6-2 or TRBV6-3 to TRBJ2-7, with 8 bases lining up with TRBD2. The germline V gene has CDR1 MNHEY and CDR2 SVGEGT. Trimming took 7 bases from V and 7 from J; bases not matched to a gene: 12. The length of the CDR3 is 14 residues. The DNA of the CDR3 is TGTGCCAGCACCACGGGGAGCGGGAGAGGGGAGCAGTACTTC. Translation: CASTTGSGRGEQYF.

The chain recombines TRBV5-6 with TRBJ2-7; D may be TRBD1 (5 bases). CDR3 length: 13 amino acids. Trimming shortened V by 5 bases and J by 5 bases, and 14 bases separated the two germline ends. CDR1 is SGHDT, CDR2 YYEEEE, per germline. The CDR3 DNA reads TGTGCCAGCAGGGTGGGGCGGCTCGACGAGCAGTACTTC. Encoded protein: CASRVGRLDEQYF.

A note on this clonotype: Being one base from a much bigger clone, this may be a read error. The V and J genes are TRBV5-5 and TRBJ2-1, with 12 nucleotides matching TRBD2. CDR1 SGHKS and CDR2 YYEKEE come from the germline V gene (reference sequence). This CDR3 has 16 amino acids. This CDR3 is CANSRTTSGSYNEQFF. CDR3 bases: TGTGCCAACAGCCGGACGACTAGCGGGAGCTACAATGAGCAGTTCTTC.

Comment on this clonotype: A much bigger clone sits one base away, suggesting this may be a read error. The CDR3 is CASSYDREGETQYF. DNA of the CDR3: TGTGCCAGCAGCTATGACAGGGAGGGGGAGACCCAGTACTTC. V is TRBV7-9 and J is TRBJ2-5, with D perhaps given as TRBD1 or TRBD2 (7 bases each). Trimming removed 4 bases from V and 5 bases from J, with 14 bases in between. This CDR3 contains 14 residues. The V gene's germline CDR1 is SEHNR and CDR2 FQNEAQ (reference sequence).

V and J are TRBV2 and TRBJ2-2; TRBD1 matches 8 bases. The CDR3 runs 18 residues. Germline V gene sequence: CDR1 SNHLY, CDR2 FYNNEI. J gave up 2 bases and V 1 base, and 9 bases lay outside the gene matches. CDR3 region: CASSEVAGGALNTGELFF. For the CDR3, the DNA is TGTGCCAGCAGTGAAGTGGCAGGGGGCGCCTTAAACACCGGGGAGCTGTTTTTT.

The genes are TRBV19 and TRBJ2-4; 7 positions agree with TRBD1. CDR1 and CDR2 from the germline V gene are LNHDA and SQIVND (reference sequence). The CDR3 runs to 21 residues. V lost 9 bases, J lost 2 bases, and 28 bases stayed unmatched. CDR3 DNA sequence: TGTGCCAGAATATTAACCAGACAGGGCCCGAAACGAGGTCTCCCCAAAAACATTCAGTACTTC. It translates to CARILTRQGPKRGLPKNIQYF.

As to this clonotype: A junction boundary mismatches the germline segment, possibly from a read error. The chain is built from TRBV4-2 and TRBJ2-2; unclear D gene. Germline V gives CDR1 LGHNA, CDR2 YNFKEQ. The CDR3 totals 13 residues. The CDR3 spells CASSQVVHGELFF. The CDR3 DNA is TGCGCCAGCAGCCAAGTTGTACACGGGGAGCTGTTTTTT.

Points on this clonotype: A read error may be the cause here, since a much bigger clone is one base away. The chain uses TRBV6-1 and TRBJ2-5; D is unclear. V was pared by 8 bases and J by 4 bases, with 20 bases between. Germline CDR1 and CDR2: MNHNS and SASEGT. The length of the CDR3 is 15 residues. CDR3 nucleotide sequence: TGTGCCAGCGGCGTAATTGATGGTCCGATAGAGACCCAGTACTTC. The encoded protein is CASGVIDGPIETQYF.

The chain has TRBV4-1 and TRBJ1-5; D is ambiguous. Germline CDR1 is MGHRA and CDR2 is YSYEKL. CDR3 length: 16 amino acids. V dropped 4 bases and J dropped 1 base, with 14 bases sitting between them. The CDR3 loop reads CASSRMPPESNQPQHF. The CDR3 DNA sequence: TGCGCCAGCAGCCGGATGCCCCCAGAGAGCAATCAGCCCCAGCATTTT.

V gene TRBV6-6 combines with J gene TRBJ2-1; D is perhaps TRBD1 (5 bases). This CDR3 has 16 residues. The V and J ends lost 5 bases and 2 bases respectively, with 16 bases between them. Germline loops: CDR1 MNHNY, CDR2 SVGAGI (reference sequence). The CDR3 region is CASSPPVDSPYNEQFF. CDR3 in DNA: TGTGCCAGCAGTCCTCCGGTTGACAGCCCCTACAATGAGCAGTTCTTC.

For this clonotype: One end of the junction does not line up with germline, which may come from a read error. The V gene is TRBV6-6, the J gene TRBJ1-5; TRBD1 matches at 7 bases. The germline V gene encodes CDR1 MNHNY and CDR2 SVGAGI (reference sequence). There are 15 residues in the CDR3. The CDR3 coding sequence is TGTGCCATCAGTTACCCGACAGGGCAACGGCAGCCCCAGCATTTT. This gives the protein CAISYPTGQRQPQHF.

This clonotype occurred a few times. V and J are TRBV5-1 and TRBJ2-1; 7 bases map to TRBD2. Trimming removed 4 bases from V and 3 bases from J; junction bases left unmatched: 10. The CDR3 runs 16 residues. Germline CDR1 SGHRS, CDR2 YFSETQ. Here the CDR3 reads CASSPPLAADYNEQFF. The CDR3 DNA follows: TGCGCCAGCAGCCCACCCCTAGCGGCTGACTACAATGAGCAGTTCTTC.

This chain uses TRBV6-5 with TRBJ2-3; D is tentatively TRBD1 or TRBD2 (7 bases each). With 6 bases removed from V and 7 bases from J, the gap between germline ends came to 17 bases. There are 14 residues in the CDR3. Germline CDR1 MNHEY, CDR2 SVGAGI. CDR3 sequence: CASSQAGGGYTQYF. The CDR3 DNA reads as TGTGCCAGCAGCCAAGCAGGGGGGGGATATACGCAGTATTTT.

This chain links TRBV7-9 with TRBJ2-3; TRBD1 might be the D (6 bases). Deletions cut 0 bases from V and 3 bases from J, with 7 bases between. The germline gives CDR1 SEHNR, CDR2 FQNEAQ (reference sequence). This CDR3 has 14 amino acids. The DNA for the CDR3 is TGTGCCAGCAGCTTAGCTACAGGGACAGATACGCAGTATTTT. Translating gives CASSLATGTDTQYF.

This clonotype is labeled as medium-sized. The rearrangement joins TRBV18 to TRBJ2-1; 9 bases line up with TRBD1. Unmatched junction bases numbered 9, after V lost 3 bases and J lost 6 bases. Germline CDR1 and CDR2: KGHSH and LQKENI. This CDR3 is built from 16 residues. For the CDR3, the DNA is TGTGCCAGCTCACCTCTACAGGGGGCGTCAAGCAATGAGCAGTTCTTC. It yields the protein CASSPLQGASSNEQFF.

The CDR3 loop reads CASSRQFSGNTIYF. The CDR3, as DNA: TGTGCCAGCAGTCGACAGTTCTCTGGAAACACCATATATTTT. This sequence joins TRBV14 and TRBJ1-3, with D perhaps matching TRBD1 (5 bases). CDR1 is SGHDN and CDR2 is FVKESK in the germline V gene. V lost 6 bases, J lost 0 bases, and 9 bases lay in between. This CDR3 spans 14 amino acids.

This clonotype is medium-sized in the sample. V gene TRBV6-1 combines with J gene TRBJ2-1, with D possibly being TRBD1 (6 bases). This CDR3 is built from 14 residues. Trimming left V 0 bases short and J 10 bases short, with 13 bases between. Germline CDR1 reads MNHNS; CDR2 reads SASEGT. The CDR3 region has the DNA TGTGCCAGCAGTGAAGCTTGGGGGACATTCGAGCAGTTCTTC. As protein: CASSEAWGTFEQFF.

This clonotype turned up a few times. This chain connects TRBV14 to TRBJ1-5; the D is unclear. Trimming stripped 1 base from V and 7 bases from J, with 5 bases between. The CDR3 extends over 12 amino acids. Germline CDR1 SGHDN, CDR2 FVKESK. For the CDR3, the DNA is TGTGCCAGCAGCCAAGTGGGGCAGCCCCAGCATTTT. Translation gives CASSQVGQPQHF.

This clonotype was counted between two and nine times. For the CDR3, the DNA is TGTGCCAGCAGTATACAAGGCCCAACCTACGAGCAGTACTTC. Translated: CASSIQGPTYEQYF. J is TRBJ2-7 and V is TRBV6-2 or TRBV6-3; unclear D gene. Trimming took 5 bases from V and 2 from J, leaving 13 bases between them. In germline, CDR1 is MNHEY, CDR2 SVGEGT. The CDR3 runs 14 residues.

The chain is built from TRBV5-4 and TRBJ2-1; 8 bases agree with TRBD2. V gave up 6 bases and J gave up 4 bases; unmatched junction bases: 3. CDR1 and CDR2 from the germline V gene are SGHNT and YYREEE (reference sequence). CDR3 length equals 13 residues. This chain's CDR3 is CASTGGFYNEQFF. CDR3 DNA sequence: TGTGCCAGCACGGGAGGGTTTTACAATGAGCAGTTCTTC.

There are a few counts of this clonotype. This CDR3 reads CASKPTPSTDTQYF. CDR3 DNA: TGTGCCAGCAAACCCACCCCCAGCACAGATACGCAGTATTTT. The chain employs TRBV5-6 and TRBJ2-3; no definite D call. CDR1 SGHDT and CDR2 YYEEEE come from the germline V gene. The ends were cut back, 6 bases at V and 0 bases at J, with 11 bases in the middle. The CDR3 totals 14 residues. Looking up the rest from reference TRBV5-6 and TRBJ2-3 gives the full variable domain: DAGVTQSPTHLIKTRGQQVTLRCSPKSGHDTVSWYQQALGQGPQFIFQYYEEEERQRGNFPDRFSGHQFPNYSSELNVNALLLGDSALYLCASKPTPSTDTQYFGPGTRLTVL.

As to this clonotype: A much larger clone sits a single nucleotide away, making a read error possible. The chain uses TRBV29-1 and TRBJ1-6, with 9 bases that match TRBD1. The CDR3 sequence is 14 residues long. The germline V gene encodes CDR1 SQVTM and CDR2 ANQGSEA. Trimming removed 7 bases from V and 10 bases from J; junction bases left unmatched: 11. The CDR3 region has the DNA TGCAGCGCTTGGACAGGGGCAATAGGATCACCCCTCCACTTT. It translates to CSAWTGAIGSPLHF.

In this sample, this clonotype is medium-sized. The chain carries TRBV18 and TRBJ2-5; D is undetermined. CDR1 is KGHSH, CDR2 LQKENI, per germline. The CDR3 spans 12 residues. V dropped 5 bases and J dropped 0 bases, with 4 bases sitting between them. The CDR3 loop reads CASSGYQETQYF. The CDR3 nucleotides read TGTGCCAGCTCAGGATACCAAGAGACCCAGTACTTC.

The rearrangement joins TRBV28 to TRBJ2-7; D remains unclear. This CDR3 has 14 amino acids. The germline gives CDR1 MDHEN, CDR2 SYDVKM. V was cut by 3 bases and J by 3 bases, with 12 bases left in between. Here the CDR3 reads CASSLHVKNYEQYF. DNA for the CDR3: TGTGCCAGCAGTTTGCACGTGAAGAACTACGAGCAGTACTTC.

This clonotype qualifies as medium-sized. The chain has TRBV6-6 and TRBJ2-5, with D possibly TRBD2 on 5 matching bases. V lost 8 bases to trimming and J lost 4 bases, with 20 bases between them. Looked up from germline, CDR1 is MNHNY and CDR2 is SVGAGI (reference sequence). CDR3 length: 15 residues. The CDR3 bases are TGTGCCAGCGGCGTAATTGAGGGTCCGATAGAGACCCAGTACTTC. Residues: CASGVIEGPIETQYF.

The chain recombines TRBV7-9 with TRBJ1-1, with TRBD1 matching over 7 bases. CDR3 size: 15 residues. The V gene's germline CDR1 is SEHNR and CDR2 FQNEAQ (reference sequence). V was pared by 5 bases and J by 5 bases, with 11 bases of the junction left unmatched. The CDR3 sequence is CASSVSEGARTEAFF. CDR3 in DNA: TGTGCCAGCAGCGTTAGTGAGGGGGCGAGGACTGAAGCTTTCTTT.